These T cell receptor beta chains were read from a single sample in a study of human T cells and chemical hapten exposure. TCRdb processed the RACE reads anew with MiXCR; each CDR3 protein has one entry. The table shows approximately 59,000 distinct CDR3 sequences, with around 6.1% occurring only once. Material for sequencing was whole blood. These TCRs come from a female donor in good health. Some clones in this sample may be carry-over from other donors' samples. The CDR3 runs from the conserved cysteine through the conserved F or W. The order of the fields is J gene, D gene, clone size, V gene, CDR3 protein, CDR3 DNA. A D gene is named only where the DNA matches it firmly. Clone size is shown for a subset of rows, as once, few, many or a class of expanded clone.

TRBJ1-6	NA	NA	TRBV6-5	CASSYSGSWSPLHF	TGTGCCAGCAGTTACTCAGGAAGTTGGTCACCCCTCCACTTT
TRBJ2-5	TRBD2	many	TRBV28	CASSLSGSHRETQYF	TGTGCCAGCAGCCTAAGCGGGAGCCATCGAGAGACCCAGTACTTC
TRBJ1-1	NA	few	TRBV21-1	CASSRGRDTEAFF	TGTGCCAGCAGCAGGGGCAGAGACACTGAAGCTTTCTTT
TRBJ2-3	NA	many	TRBV7-8	CASSFSRFDTDTQYF	TGTGCCAGCAGCTTTTCCAGGTTCGACACAGATACGCAGTATTTT
TRBJ2-1	NA	NA	TRBV2	CASREDKSLYNEQFF	TGTGCCAGCAGAGAAGACAAAAGCCTCTACAATGAGCAGTTCTTC
TRBJ2-2	TRBD2	many	TRBV12-3/TRBV12-4	CASSLASGSAGELFF	TGTGCCAGCAGCCTCGCTAGCGGGAGTGCCGGGGAGCTGTTTTTT
TRBJ2-3	TRBD2	many	TRBV7-2	CASSPGTSVFGDTQYF	TGTGCCAGCAGCCCGGGGACTAGTGTATTCGGAGATACGCAGTATTTT
TRBJ2-2	TRBD1	many	TRBV28	CASSTSGTGFAPNTGELFF	TGTGCCAGCAGTACCTCCGGGACAGGATTTGCTCCGAACACCGGGGAGCTGTTTTTT
TRBJ1-1	NA	few	TRBV19	CASSLQGVGTEAFF	TGTGCCAGTAGTCTTCAGGGTGTCGGCACTGAAGCTTTCTTT
TRBJ2-5	NA	many	TRBV7-2	CASSFLQETQYF	TGTGCCAGCAGCTTCCTCCAAGAGACCCAGTACTTC
TRBJ2-1	NA	many	TRBV2	CASIVGLAPSNEQFF	TGTGCCAGCATTGTCGGACTTGCGCCTTCTAATGAGCAGTTCTTC
TRBJ1-2	NA	many	TRBV21-1	CASSKDGDITNYGYTF	TGTGCCAGCAGCAAAGATGGGGACATCACTAACTATGGCTACACCTTC
TRBJ2-3	TRBD2	NA	TRBV12-3/TRBV12-4	CASRMGLGVQYF	TGTGCCAGCAGAATGGGACTAGGAGTGCAGTATTTT
TRBJ1-6	NA	many	TRBV30	CAWSNSSPLHF	TGTGCCTGGAGTAATTCTTCACCCCTCCACTTT
TRBJ1-1	NA	few	TRBV5-1	CASSLLVGNTEAFF	TGCGCCAGCAGCTTGTTGGTAGGGAACACTGAAGCTTTCTTT
TRBJ1-1	TRBD1	many	TRBV9	CASSGGQGVRRNTEAFF	TGTGCCAGCAGCGGTGGACAGGGGGTTCGGAGGAACACTGAAGCTTTCTTT
TRBJ2-5	NA	many	TRBV4-2	CASSHQREQETQYF	TGTGCCAGCAGCCATCAGAGAGAGCAAGAGACCCAGTACTTC
TRBJ1-1	TRBD1	many	TRBV29-1	CSAATGVNTEAFF	TGCAGCGCTGCTACAGGGGTGAACACTGAAGCTTTCTTT
TRBJ2-4	NA	few	TRBV4-1	CASSQVPIGRSWLTAKNIQYF	TGCGCCAGCAGCCAAGTACCGATAGGCCGATCGTGGCTTACGGCCAAAAACATTCAGTACTTC
TRBJ2-3	TRBD2	many	TRBV7-2	CASSPSGSGADTQYF	TGTGCCAGCAGCCCTAGCGGGAGTGGGGCAGATACGCAGTATTTT
TRBJ2-3	TRBD2	NA	TRBV28	CASSLQGGPTDTQYF	TGTGCCAGCAGTTTGCAGGGAGGGCCCACAGATACGCAGTATTTT
TRBJ2-5	NA	many	TRBV29-1	CGVGGPQETQYF	TGCGGGGTGGGGGGTCCGCAAGAGACCCAGTACTTC
TRBJ1-6	NA	many	TRBV27	CASTVTGKIAPLHF	TGTGCCAGCACCGTCACAGGCAAGATCGCACCCCTCCACTTT
TRBJ1-4	NA	NA	TRBV2	CASSGLSNEKLFF	TGTGCCAGCAGTGGTTTAAGTAATGAAAAACTGTTTTTT
TRBJ2-1	TRBD2	NA	TRBV27	CASSQAGGGYNEQFF	TGTGCCAGCAGTCAAGCGGGAGGCGGGTACAATGAGCAGTTCTTC
TRBJ2-1	TRBD1	many	TRBV12-3/TRBV12-4	CASSSTTGIEQFF	TGTGCCAGCAGTTCGACGACAGGGATTGAGCAGTTCTTC
TRBJ1-5	TRBD1	few	TRBV15	CATSRDRTGDSNQPQHF	TGTGCCACCAGCAGAGATAGGACAGGCGATAGCAATCAGCCCCAGCATTTT
TRBJ1-1	TRBD1	NA	TRBV10-3	CASRSGTGGSVTEAFF	TGTGCCAGCCGCTCCGGGACAGGGGGGTCTGTCACTGAAGCTTTCTTT
TRBJ2-1	NA	many	TRBV6-1	CASSEYRDNEQFF	TGTGCCAGCAGTGAATATCGAGACAATGAGCAGTTCTTC
TRBJ1-2	NA	few	TRBV2	CASSPTVDYGYTF	TGTGCCAGCAGTCCCACAGTTGACTATGGCTACACCTTC
TRBJ2-3	TRBD2	few	TRBV12-3/TRBV12-4	CASSLAGRASTDTQYF	TGTGCCAGCAGTTTAGCGGGGAGGGCTAGCACAGATACGCAGTATTTT
TRBJ1-4	NA	NA	TRBV5-1	CASSPRATGRGEKLFF	TGCGCCAGCAGTCCAAGGGCGACCGGACGAGGCGAAAAACTGTTTTTT
TRBJ1-2	NA	NA	TRBV5-4	CASSLVEGRGYTF	TGTGCCAGCAGCTTGGTTGAGGGACGTGGCTACACCTTC
TRBJ1-4	NA	many	TRBV6-1	CASSSGDLNEKLFF	TGTGCCAGCAGTTCGGGCGACTTAAATGAAAAACTGTTTTTT
TRBJ2-2	NA	many	TRBV7-9	CASSLAGAVKKTGELFF	TGTGCCAGCAGCTTAGCAGGGGCCGTAAAAAAAACCGGGGAGCTGTTTTTT
TRBJ2-1	NA	NA	TRBV10-3	CAIEREGSYNEQFF	TGTGCCATCGAAAGGGAAGGCTCCTACAATGAGCAGTTCTTC
TRBJ2-1	NA	NA	TRBV9	CASSVEGTPYNEQFF	TGTGCCAGCAGCGTAGAGGGGACCCCGTACAATGAGCAGTTCTTC
TRBJ2-3	TRBD2	many	TRBV2	CASNPPPGLAGGRDTQYF	TGTGCCAGCAACCCCCCCCCGGGACTAGCGGGAGGTAGAGATACGCAGTATTTT
TRBJ2-5	TRBD1	many	TRBV25-1	CASSEGTGIAVGETQYF	TGTGCCAGCAGTGAAGGGACAGGGATCGCAGTAGGAGAGACCCAGTACTTC
TRBJ2-7	NA	many	TRBV2	CASRFRDLIGEQYF	TGTGCCAGTCGCTTCCGGGACCTCATCGGGGAGCAGTACTTC
TRBJ2-6	NA	few	TRBV19	CASSTRALGANVLTF	TGTGCCAGTAGTACCCGGGCCTTGGGGGCCAACGTCCTGACTTTC
TRBJ2-1	TRBD1	NA	TRBV27	CASSSFQGAGEQFF	TGTGCCAGCAGTTCCTTCCAGGGGGCGGGTGAGCAGTTCTTC
TRBJ1-1	TRBD1	NA	TRBV5-1	CASSLERGTGGAGQEAFF	TGCGCCAGCAGCTTGGAACGAGGGACAGGGGGCGCGGGCCAGGAAGCTTTCTTT
TRBJ2-1	NA	few	TRBV4-2	CASSQDGSDNNEQFF	TGTGCCAGCAGCCAAGACGGTAGCGACAACAATGAGCAGTTCTTC
TRBJ2-3	TRBD1	NA	TRBV20-1	CSARRTTGGEADTQYF	TGCAGTGCTAGAAGAACGACAGGGGGCGAGGCAGATACGCAGTATTTT
TRBJ1-1	NA	many	TRBV7-9	CASSLEQRTEAFF	TGTGCCAGCAGCTTGGAACAGCGAACTGAAGCTTTCTTT
TRBJ2-7	TRBD1	NA	TRBV6-6	CASSPPTGSSYEQYF	TGTGCCAGCAGTCCCCCGACAGGGAGCTCCTACGAGCAGTACTTC
TRBJ1-2	TRBD1	NA	TRBV20-1	CSAGQGGTNGYTF	TGCAGTGCAGGGCAGGGGGGCACTAACGGCTACACCTTC
TRBJ2-7	NA	many	TRBV28	CASSQRASSNEQYF	TGTGCCAGCAGTCAAAGGGCTAGTAGTAACGAGCAGTACTTC
TRBJ2-2	NA	many	TRBV7-8	CASSLAGLSHTGELFF	TGTGCCAGCAGCTTAGCCGGACTTTCCCACACCGGGGAGCTGTTTTTT
TRBJ2-7	TRBD1	NA	TRBV29-1	CSPGTAYEQYF	TGCAGCCCCGGGACAGCCTACGAGCAGTACTTC
TRBJ2-1	NA	NA	TRBV12-3/TRBV12-4	CASSHDWGSYNEQFF	TGTGCCAGCAGCCATGATTGGGGGTCCTACAATGAGCAGTTCTTC
TRBJ1-5	NA	many	TRBV6-2/TRBV6-3	CASSPDSYNQPQHF	TGTGCCAGCAGTCCGGACAGCTACAATCAGCCCCAGCATTTT
TRBJ2-1	NA	NA	TRBV6-1	CASSETVVRYNEQFF	TGTGCCAGCAGTGAAACGGTGGTAAGGTACAATGAGCAGTTCTTC